This T cell receptor (beta chain) comes out of a study of blood T cell repertoires in COVID-19. Turning to the study itself: Specimens from acute and convalescent COVID-19 originated in the United States, Italy and Spain.

Per the germline V gene, CDR1 is KGHSH and CDR2 is LQKENI. V trimming: 5 bases; J trimming: 2 bases; junction bases outside the gene matches: 10. The CDR3 loop spans 17 amino acids. Generated by immunoSEQ multiplex PCR, the TCRdb table keeps only in-frame clones and is missing some. Among approximately 74,000 clones listed, over 80% were seen once. V is TRBV18 and J is TRBJ1-5, with 9 bases lining up with TRBD1. The receptor was isolated from a man of 80 years or more with active or convalescent COVID-19. Sequenced sample: peripheral blood. DNA for the CDR3: TGTGCCAGCTCATTAGGGACAGGGCCTGTGGGCAATCAGCCCCAGCATTTT. It translates to CASSLGTGPVGNQPQHF. Complete variable domain (other parts from reference TRBV18 and TRBJ1-5): NAGVMQNPRHLVRRRGQEARLRCSPMKGHSHVYWYRQLPEEGLKFMVYLQKENIIDESGMPKERFSAEFPKEGPSILRIQQVVRGDSAAYFCASSLGTGPVGNQPQHFGDGTRLSIL.